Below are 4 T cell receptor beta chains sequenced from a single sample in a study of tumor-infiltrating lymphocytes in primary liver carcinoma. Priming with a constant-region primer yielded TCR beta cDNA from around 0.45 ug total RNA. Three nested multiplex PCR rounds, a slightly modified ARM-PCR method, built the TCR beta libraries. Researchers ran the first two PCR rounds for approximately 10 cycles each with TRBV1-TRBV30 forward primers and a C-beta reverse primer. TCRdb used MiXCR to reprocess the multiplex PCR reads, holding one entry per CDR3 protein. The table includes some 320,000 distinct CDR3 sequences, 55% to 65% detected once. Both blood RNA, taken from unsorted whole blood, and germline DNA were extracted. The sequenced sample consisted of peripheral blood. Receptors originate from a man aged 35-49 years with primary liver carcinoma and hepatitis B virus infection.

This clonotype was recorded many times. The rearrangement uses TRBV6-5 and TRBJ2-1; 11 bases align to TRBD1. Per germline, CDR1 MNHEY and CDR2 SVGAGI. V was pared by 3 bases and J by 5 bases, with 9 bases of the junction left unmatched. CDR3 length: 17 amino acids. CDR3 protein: CASSYSGTGGKNNEQFF. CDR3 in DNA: TGTGCCAGCAGTTATTCCGGGACAGGGGGTAAAAACAATGAGCAGTTCTTC.

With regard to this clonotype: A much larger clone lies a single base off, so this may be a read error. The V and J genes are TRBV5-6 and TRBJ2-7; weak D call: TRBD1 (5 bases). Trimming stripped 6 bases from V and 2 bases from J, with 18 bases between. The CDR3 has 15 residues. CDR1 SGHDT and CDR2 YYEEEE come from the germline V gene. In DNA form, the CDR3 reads TGTGCCAGCACCCCCCGGCAGGGAAGGACCTACGAGCAGTACTTC. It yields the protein CASTPRQGRTYEQYF. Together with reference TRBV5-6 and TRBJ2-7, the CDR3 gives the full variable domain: DAGVTQSPTHLIKTRGQQVTLRCSPKSGHDTVSWYQQALGQGPQFIFQYYEEEERQRGNFPDRFSGHQFPNYSSELNVNALLLGDSALYLCASTPRQGRTYEQYFGPGTRLTVT.

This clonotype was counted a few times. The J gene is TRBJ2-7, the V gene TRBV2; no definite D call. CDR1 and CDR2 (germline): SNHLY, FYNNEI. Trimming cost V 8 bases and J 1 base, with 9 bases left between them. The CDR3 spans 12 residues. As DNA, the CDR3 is TGTGCCAGCGGGAACCTTTCCTACGAGCAGTACTTC. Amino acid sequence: CASGNLSYEQYF.

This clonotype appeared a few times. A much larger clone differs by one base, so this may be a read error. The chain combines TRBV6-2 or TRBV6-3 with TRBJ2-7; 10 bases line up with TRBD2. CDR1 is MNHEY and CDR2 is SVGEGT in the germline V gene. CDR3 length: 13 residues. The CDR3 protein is CTSAASGSYEQYF. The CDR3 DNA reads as TGTACCAGCGCGGCTAGCGGGAGCTACGAGCAGTACTTC.